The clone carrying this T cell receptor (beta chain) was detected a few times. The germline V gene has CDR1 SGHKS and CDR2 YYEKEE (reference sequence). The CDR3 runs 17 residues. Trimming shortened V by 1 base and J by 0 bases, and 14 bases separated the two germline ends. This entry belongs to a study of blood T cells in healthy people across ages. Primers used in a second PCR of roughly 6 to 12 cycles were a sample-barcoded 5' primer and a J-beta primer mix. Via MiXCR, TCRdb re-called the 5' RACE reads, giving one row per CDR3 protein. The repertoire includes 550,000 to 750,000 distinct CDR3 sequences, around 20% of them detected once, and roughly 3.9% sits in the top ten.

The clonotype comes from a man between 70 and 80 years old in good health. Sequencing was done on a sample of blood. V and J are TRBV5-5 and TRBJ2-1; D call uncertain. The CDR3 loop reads CASSLWGSESSYNEQFF. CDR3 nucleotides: TGTGCCAGCAGCTTGTGGGGTTCGGAGAGCTCCTACAATGAGCAGTTCTTC.